This entry is about one T cell receptor beta chain. Its antigen is as yet unknown. The sample originates from a study of T cells in Graves' hyperthyroidism and ophthalmopathy. Per the germline V gene, CDR1 is SGHTA and CDR2 is FQGNSA. V lost 4 bases to trimming and J lost 4 bases, with 7 bases between them. The CDR3 runs to 12 residues. Study-wide results and limits: Patients with ophthalmopathy were separated from those with stable hyperthyroidism by a 13 V-J model.

Amplification targeted TCR beta CDR3 regions from RNA transcripts. Carried out on the TCR CDR3, a first-round RT-PCR used the HTBI primer set. From the multiplex PCR reads, TCRdb called clonotypes with MiXCR, one entry per CDR3 protein. The sample lists over 700,000 distinct CDR3 sequences, around 38% occurring once. The chain employs TRBV7-2 and TRBJ2-5; D is unclear. The specimen sequenced was blood. This clonotype was sampled from a young man with Graves' hyperthyroidism. The CDR3: CASSYASETQYF. The CDR3 DNA follows: TGTGCCAGCAGCTATGCCTCAGAGACCCAGTACTTC.